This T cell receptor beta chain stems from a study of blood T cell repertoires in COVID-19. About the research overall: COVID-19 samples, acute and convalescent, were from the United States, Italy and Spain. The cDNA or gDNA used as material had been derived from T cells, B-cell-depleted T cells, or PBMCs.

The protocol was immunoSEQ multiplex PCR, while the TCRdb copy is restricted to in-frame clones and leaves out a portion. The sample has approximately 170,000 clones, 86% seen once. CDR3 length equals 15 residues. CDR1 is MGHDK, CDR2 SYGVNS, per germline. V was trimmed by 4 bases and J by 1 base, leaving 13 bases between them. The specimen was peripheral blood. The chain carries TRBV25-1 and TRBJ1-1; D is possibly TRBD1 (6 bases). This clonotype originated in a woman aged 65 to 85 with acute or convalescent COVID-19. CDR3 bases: TGTGCCAGCAGTGGTCCAACAGGGAGGAACACTGAAGCTTTCTTT. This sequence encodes CASSGPTGRNTEAFF.